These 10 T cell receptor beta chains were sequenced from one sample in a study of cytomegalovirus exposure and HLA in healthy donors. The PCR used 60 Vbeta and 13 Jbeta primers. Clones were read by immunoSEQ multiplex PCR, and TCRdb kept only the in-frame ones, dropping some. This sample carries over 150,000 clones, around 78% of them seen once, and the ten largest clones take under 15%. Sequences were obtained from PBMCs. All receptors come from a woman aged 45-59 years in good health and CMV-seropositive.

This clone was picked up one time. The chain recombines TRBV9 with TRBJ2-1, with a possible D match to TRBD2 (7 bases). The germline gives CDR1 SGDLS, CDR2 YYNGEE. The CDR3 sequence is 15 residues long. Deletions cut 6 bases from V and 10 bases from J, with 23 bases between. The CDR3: CASNRGGASCREQFF. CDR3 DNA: TGTGCCAGCAACCGAGGGGGGGCCTCCTGCCGGGAGCAGTTCTTC.

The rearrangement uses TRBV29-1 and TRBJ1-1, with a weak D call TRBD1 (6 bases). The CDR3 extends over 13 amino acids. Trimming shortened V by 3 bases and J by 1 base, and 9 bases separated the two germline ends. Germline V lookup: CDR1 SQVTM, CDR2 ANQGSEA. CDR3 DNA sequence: TGCAGCGTTGAGGGGGACACGAACACTGAAGCTTTCTTT. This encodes CSVEGDTNTEAFF. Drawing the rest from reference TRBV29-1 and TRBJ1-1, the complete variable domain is SAVISQKPSRDICQRGTSLTIQCQVDSQVTMMFWYRQQPGQSLTLIATANQGSEATYESGFVIDKFPISRPNLTFSTLTVSNMSPEDSSIYLCSVEGDTNTEAFFGQGTRLTVV.

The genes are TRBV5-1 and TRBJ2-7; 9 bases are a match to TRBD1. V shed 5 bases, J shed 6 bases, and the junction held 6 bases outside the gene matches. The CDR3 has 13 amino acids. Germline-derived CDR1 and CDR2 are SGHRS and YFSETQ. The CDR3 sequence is CASRGQGGVEQYF. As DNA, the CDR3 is TGCGCCAGCAGGGGACAGGGAGGGGTCGAGCAGTACTTC.

CDR3 sequence reads: CAGKTGDTDTQYF. In DNA form, the CDR3 reads TGTGCCGGGAAGACAGGGGACACAGATACGCAGTATTTT. V gene TRBV19 combines with J gene TRBJ2-3, with 8 bases that match TRBD1. J lost 2 bases, V lost 11 bases, and 6 bases had no gene match. Germline V gene sequence: CDR1 LNHDA, CDR2 SQIVND (reference sequence). The CDR3 has 13 residues.

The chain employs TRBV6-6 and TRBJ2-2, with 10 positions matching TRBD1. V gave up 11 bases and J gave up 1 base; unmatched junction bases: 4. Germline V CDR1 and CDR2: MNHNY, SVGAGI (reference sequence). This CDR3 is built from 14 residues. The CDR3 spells CASRDRGNTGELFF. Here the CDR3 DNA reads TGTGCCTCGCGGGACAGGGGGAACACCGGGGAGCTGTTTTTT.

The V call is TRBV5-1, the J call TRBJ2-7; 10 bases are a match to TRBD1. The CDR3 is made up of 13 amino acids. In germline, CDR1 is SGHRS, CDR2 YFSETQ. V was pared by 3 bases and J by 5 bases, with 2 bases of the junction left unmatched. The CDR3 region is CASSSTGGDEQYF. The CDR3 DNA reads TGCGCCAGCAGCTCGACAGGGGGCGACGAGCAGTACTTC.

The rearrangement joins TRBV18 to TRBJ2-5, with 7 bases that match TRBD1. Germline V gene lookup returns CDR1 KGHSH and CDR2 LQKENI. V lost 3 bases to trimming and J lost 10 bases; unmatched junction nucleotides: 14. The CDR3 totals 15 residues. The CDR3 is CASSPEVGQAWDQYF. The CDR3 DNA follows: TGTGCCAGCTCACCGGAGGTAGGACAGGCCTGGGACCAGTACTTC.

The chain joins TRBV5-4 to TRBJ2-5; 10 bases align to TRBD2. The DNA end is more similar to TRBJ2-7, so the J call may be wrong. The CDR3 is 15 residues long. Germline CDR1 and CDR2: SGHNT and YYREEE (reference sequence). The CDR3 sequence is CASSPSSGGYAEQYF. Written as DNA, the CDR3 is TGTGCCAGCAGCCCCTCTAGCGGGGGATACGCCGAGCAGTACTTC.

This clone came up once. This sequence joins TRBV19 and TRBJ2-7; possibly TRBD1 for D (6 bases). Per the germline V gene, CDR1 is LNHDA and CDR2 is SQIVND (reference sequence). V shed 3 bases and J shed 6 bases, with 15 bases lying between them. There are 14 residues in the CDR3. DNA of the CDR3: TGTGCCAGTAGTATGCCGGGACACGGGACCGAGCAGTACTTC. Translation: CASSMPGHGTEQYF.

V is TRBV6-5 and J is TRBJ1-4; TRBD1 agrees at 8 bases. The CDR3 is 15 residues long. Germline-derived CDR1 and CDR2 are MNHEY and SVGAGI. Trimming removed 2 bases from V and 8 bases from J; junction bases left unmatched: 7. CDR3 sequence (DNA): TGTGCCAGCAGTTACGGACAGGGCGGCAAGGAAAAACTGTTTTTT. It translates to CASSYGQGGKEKLFF.